The next 5 T cell receptor beta chains were all read from a single sample in a study of T cell responses to AZD1222 COVID-19 vaccine. Sequenced by immunoSEQ multiplex PCR; TCRdb stores in-frame clones only, minus some. Among about 180,000 clones listed, just over 85% were seen once. The sequences come from peripheral blood, collected 28 days after the second AZD1222 dose. The source is an adult who received the AZD1222 COVID-19 vaccine.

V gene TRBV5-4 combines with J gene TRBJ1-2, with a possible D match to TRBD1 (5 bases). The germline V gene encodes CDR1 SGHNT and CDR2 YYREEE (reference sequence). The CDR3 length is 15 residues. V dropped 0 bases and J dropped 5 bases, with 14 bases sitting between them. CDR3 sequence (DNA): TGTGCCAGCAGCTTGGCGGGGGTCGGAGGGTATGGCTACACCTTC. This translates into CASSLAGVGGYGYTF.

V gene TRBV30 combines with J gene TRBJ1-1; 9 bases fit TRBD1. The V gene end was trimmed by 3 bases and the J gene end by 5 bases; junction bases not matched to a gene: 1. The germline V gene has CDR1 GTSNPN and CDR2 SVGIG (reference sequence). This CDR3 spans 12 amino acids. The DNA of the CDR3 is TGTGCCTGGAGGGGGACAGGGACTGAAGCTTTCTTT. It specifies CAWRGTGTEAFF.

The chain combines TRBV18 with TRBJ1-4; D is unclear. This CDR3 region has 14 residues. Trimming stripped 3 bases from V and 6 bases from J, with 11 bases between. Germline CDR1 is KGHSH and CDR2 is LQKENI. CDR3: CASSPGTRDEKLFF. The CDR3 DNA follows: TGTGCCAGCTCACCGGGTACGAGGGATGAAAAACTGTTTTTT.

A few counts support this clone. The CDR3 sequence: CASSVNRAGSTDTQYF. CDR3 in DNA: TGTGCCAGCAGCGTCAACAGGGCTGGTAGCACAGATACGCAGTATTTT. The chain has TRBV9 and TRBJ2-3, with D possibly matching TRBD1 (6 bases). V was cut by 2 bases and J by 0 bases, with 13 bases left in between. The germline V gene encodes CDR1 SGDLS and CDR2 YYNGEE. The CDR3 is 16 amino acids.

The chain couples TRBV28 to TRBJ2-3; 11 nucleotides agree with TRBD2. The length of the CDR3 is 17 residues. The germline V gene encodes CDR1 MDHEN and CDR2 SYDVKM. V was clipped by 4 bases and J by 4 bases; unmatched bases: 10. CDR3 sequence (DNA): TGTGCCAGCAGTTCGATAATTAGCGGGGGGGCCGCAGATACGCAGTATTTT. It specifies CASSSIISGGAADTQYF. Drawing the rest from reference TRBV28 and TRBJ2-3, the complete variable domain is DVKVTQSSRYLVKRTGEKVFLECVQDMDHENMFWYRQDPGLGLRLIYFSYDVKMKEKGDIPEGYSVSREKKERFSLILESASTNQTSMYLCASSSIISGGAADTQYFGPGTRLTVL.